This passage covers 15 T cell receptor beta chains from one sample sequenced in a study of technical replicates of blood from a few donors. Clones were sequenced by immunoSEQ multiplex PCR, and TCRdb holds only the in-frame ones, with some missing. Among 84,000 or so clones listed, approximately 94% were seen once. Sample: T cells isolated from PBMCs. These receptors were taken from a human donor in good health.

V is TRBV15 and J is TRBJ1-2; possible D gene TRBD1, 5 bases. The V end was cut by 0 bases, the J end by 3 bases, with 8 bases between. The CDR3 has 14 residues. Germline V CDR1 and CDR2: LNHNV, YYDKDF (reference sequence). The CDR3 sequence: CATSRDLTDYGYTF. The CDR3 region has the DNA TGTGCCACCAGCAGAGATCTGACAGACTATGGCTACACCTTC.

This chain links TRBV5-1 with TRBJ2-3; TRBD1 matches at 10 bases. Germline V CDR1 and CDR2: SGHRS, YFSETQ. The CDR3 is made up of 16 amino acids. J lost 3 bases, V lost 4 bases, and 8 bases had no gene match. DNA for the CDR3: TGCGCCAGCAGCGGCGACAGGGGGCGGAGGACAGATACGCAGTATTTT. Translated, it gives CASSGDRGRRTDTQYF.

This sequence joins TRBV11-3 and TRBJ1-1; D is uncertain. The CDR3 totals 14 residues. V lost 3 bases and J lost 0, with 8 bases in between. Germline CDR1 is SGHNT and CDR2 is YENEEA. The CDR3 DNA is TGTGCCAGCAGCTTCTTCGGGGTGAACACTGAAGCTTTCTTT. Its translation is CASSFFGVNTEAFF. The full variable domain, completed using reference TRBV11-3 and TRBJ1-1, is EAGVVQSPRYKIIEKKQPVAFWCNPISGHNTLYWYLQNLGQGPELLIRYENEEAVDDSQLPKDRFSAERLKGVDSTLKIQPAELGDSAVYLCASSFFGVNTEAFFGQGTRLTVV.

The rearrangement uses TRBV6-1 and TRBJ1-2; the match to TRBD1 covers 9 bases. After removal of 4 bases from V and 6 bases from J, the junction contained 15 bases not matched to a gene. The CDR3 is 17 amino acids. Germline-derived CDR1 and CDR2 are MNHNS and SASEGT. In DNA form, the CDR3 reads TGTGCCAGCAGTGTTATGGGACAGGGAAGAGGGACGAATGGCTACACCTTC. As protein: CASSVMGQGRGTNGYTF.

This sequence joins TRBV9 and TRBJ1-2; D gene uncertain. The V gene lost 3 bases and the J gene lost 6 bases, with 9 bases spanning the gap. The CDR3 is 12 residues long. Germline V gives CDR1 SGDLS, CDR2 YYNGEE. CDR3: CASSATPNGYTF. The CDR3 nucleotides read TGTGCCAGCAGCGCTACGCCCAATGGCTACACCTTC. The complete variable domain, with remaining parts taken from reference TRBV9 and TRBJ1-2, reads DSGVTQTPKHLITATGQRVTLRCSPRSGDLSVYWYQQSLDQGLQFLIQYYNGEERAKGNILERFSAQQFPDLHSELNLSSLELGDSALYFCASSATPNGYTFGSGTRLTVV.

The V call is TRBV2, the J call TRBJ2-7; D gene ambiguous. This CDR3 region has 16 residues. V shed 6 bases and J shed 0 bases, with 18 bases lying between them. Germline V gene lookup returns CDR1 SNHLY and CDR2 FYNNEI. CDR3 residues: CASRSTSSGYSYEQYF. Written as DNA, the CDR3 is TGTGCCAGCAGGTCCACCTCCTCCGGGTACTCCTACGAGCAGTACTTC.

The chain recombines TRBV7-8 with TRBJ1-1; TRBD1 matches at 9 bases. CDR3 length: 21 residues. The germline CDR1 and CDR2 sequences are SGHVS and FQNEAQ. V shed 7 bases, J shed 4 bases, and the junction held 28 bases outside the gene matches. DNA of the CDR3: TGTGCCAGCAATAGGGTCTTAATCGGGGACAGGGATCGATCAGGGCCCACTGAAGCTTTCTTT. Protein: CASNRVLIGDRDRSGPTEAFF.

This chain links TRBV7-8 with TRBJ1-5, with a possible D match to TRBD1 (5 bases). Trimming took off 5 bases at V and 1 base at J, with 15 bases between the two ends. This CDR3 is built from 16 residues. Germline-derived CDR1 and CDR2 are SGHVS and FQNEAQ. CDR3: CASSTARELSNQPQHF. Here the CDR3 DNA reads TGTGCCAGCAGCACAGCCAGGGAATTAAGCAATCAGCCCCAGCATTTT.

The chain is built from TRBV7-3 and TRBJ2-1, with a possible D match to TRBD1 (6 bases). Germline lookup yields CDR1 SGHTA and CDR2 FQGTGA. Trimming took off 5 bases at V and 0 bases at J, with 14 bases between the two ends. CDR3 length: 16 amino acids. Here the CDR3 reads CASSQWDTSSYNEQFF. The DNA for the CDR3 is TGTGCCAGCAGCCAATGGGACACCAGCTCCTACAATGAGCAGTTCTTC.

CDR3 sequence reads: CASSEVKKGISPLHF. The CDR3 DNA reads as TGTGCCAGCAGTGAAGTTAAGAAGGGGATTTCACCCCTCCACTTT. V and J are TRBV6-1 and TRBJ1-6; tentatively, D is TRBD1 (5 bases). Per germline, CDR1 MNHNS and CDR2 SASEGT. V lost 1 base to trimming and J lost 9 bases, with 13 bases between them. This CDR3 region has 15 residues.

V is TRBV6-1 and J is TRBJ1-2; D unresolved. Germline loops: CDR1 MNHNS, CDR2 SASEGT. CDR3 length: 12 amino acids. Trimming stripped 4 bases from V and 6 bases from J, with 9 bases between. The CDR3 here is CASSVGGDGYTF. Written as DNA, the CDR3 is TGTGCCAGCAGTGTAGGAGGAGATGGCTACACCTTC.

The chain links TRBV27 to TRBJ1-2, with 9 positions matching TRBD1. This CDR3 has 14 residues. V was clipped by 0 bases and J by 6 bases; unmatched bases: 2. Germline values: CDR1 MNHEY, CDR2 SMNVEV (reference sequence). Here the CDR3 reads CASSLSGTGNGYTF. The DNA of the CDR3 is TGTGCCAGCAGTTTATCGGGGACAGGGAATGGCTACACCTTC.

J is TRBJ1-1 and V is TRBV15; D uncertain. The ends were cut back, 3 bases at V and 6 bases at J, with 11 bases in the middle. The CDR3 runs to 13 residues. The germline CDR1 and CDR2 sequences are LNHNV and YYDKDF (reference sequence). The DNA of the CDR3 is TGTGCCACCAGCAGTCCCGGGGTGGCTGAAGCTTTCTTT. It codes for CATSSPGVAEAFF. Using reference TRBV15 and TRBJ1-1 for the parts outside the CDR3, the full variable domain is DAMVIQNPRYQVTQFGKPVTLSCSQTLNHNVMYWYQQKSSQAPKLLFHYYDKDFNNEADTPDNFQSRRPNTSFCFLDIRSPGLGDTAMYLCATSSPGVAEAFFGQGTRLTVV.

The chain employs TRBV27 and TRBJ1-5; D not certain. The CDR3 length is 13 residues. Germline-derived CDR1 and CDR2 are MNHEY and SMNVEV (reference sequence). The ends were cut back, 5 bases at V and 5 bases at J, with 10 bases in the middle. The CDR3 coding sequence is TGTGCCAGCAGTCCGCTAAAAGATCAGCCCCAGCATTTT. Residues: CASSPLKDQPQHF.

This chain joins TRBV2 and TRBJ1-1; D is uncertain. Germline CDR1 reads SNHLY; CDR2 reads FYNNEI. V was clipped by 0 bases and J by 5 bases, with 13 bases between them. The CDR3 is 15 residues long. The CDR3 loop is CASSEARRESTEAFF. The CDR3 coding sequence is TGTGCCAGCAGTGAAGCCAGACGGGAGAGTACTGAAGCTTTCTTT.